The rows below give T cell receptor beta chains drawn from one sample of a study of long-term antiretroviral therapy in people with HIV. Profiled with immunoSEQ multiplex PCR; TCRdb holds only in-frame clones, not every one. The repertoire includes 40,000 to 60,000 clones, 84% of them detected once, and approximately 3% sits in the top ten. Specimen: unsorted PBMCs, collected 0.8 years after starting antiretroviral therapy. The receptors originated from a woman aged 18-35 years with HIV. Both conserved end residues are part of each CDR3. The order of the fields is CDR3 protein, CDR3 DNA, clone size, J gene, D gene, V gene. The D gene is left open where the match is weak. Clone size, where shown, is once, few, many, or a class for clones that have expanded.

CDR3: CASSDSSGNTIYF; DNA: TGCGCCAGCAGCGACAGCTCTGGAAACACCATATATTTT; size: few; J: TRBJ1-3; D: -; V: TRBV5-1
CDR3: CASRTGLSTDTQYF; DNA: TGTGCCAGCCGGACAGGGTTAAGCACAGATACGCAGTATTTT; size: -; J: TRBJ2-3; D: TRBD1; V: TRBV6-5
CDR3: CASSPAANWNEQFF; DNA: TGTGCCAGCAGCCCAGCAGCCAACTGGAATGAGCAGTTCTTC; size: -; J: TRBJ2-1; D: -; V: TRBV5-4
CDR3: CASSPPGGTEAFF; DNA: TGTGCCAGCTCACCACCTGGGGGGACTGAAGCTTTCTTT; size: -; J: TRBJ1-1; D: -; V: TRBV18
CDR3: CASSVREGYEQYF; DNA: TGTGCCAGCAGTGTTAGGGAAGGGTACGAGCAGTACTTC; size: -; J: TRBJ2-7; D: -; V: TRBV28
CDR3: CASSVVQRGSGSVF; DNA: TGTGCCAGCAGCGTAGTCCAGAGGGGGAGCGGGAGCGTCTTC; size: -; J: TRBJ2-1; D: TRBD2; V: TRBV9
CDR3: CASSLRGGQGVYEQYF; DNA: TGTGCCAGCAGCTTACGGGGAGGACAGGGGGTGTACGAGCAGTACTTC; size: -; J: TRBJ2-7; D: TRBD1; V: TRBV11-2
CDR3: CASSVAFMGSNQPQHF; DNA: TGTGCCAGCAGCGTAGCATTCATGGGTAGCAATCAGCCCCAGCATTTT; size: -; J: TRBJ1-5; D: -; V: TRBV7-8
CDR3: CASSQGLEGELTGELFF; DNA: TGCGCCAGCAGCCAAGGTTTGGAGGGAGAGTTAACCGGGGAGCTGTTTTTT; size: -; J: TRBJ2-2; D: -; V: TRBV7-9
CDR3: CASSLVTGYTGELFF; DNA: TGTGCCAGCAGCTTGGTGACAGGGTACACCGGGGAGCTGTTTTTT; size: -; J: TRBJ2-2; D: TRBD1; V: TRBV5-4
CDR3: CASRPGLAAYYNEQFF; DNA: TGCGCCAGCAGGCCGGGACTAGCGGCCTACTACAATGAGCAGTTCTTC; size: -; J: TRBJ2-1; D: TRBD2; V: TRBV10-2
CDR3: CATSRPGQNNEQFF; DNA: TGTGCCACCAGCAGACCGGGACAAAACAATGAGCAGTTCTTC; size: -; J: TRBJ2-1; D: -; V: TRBV15
CDR3: CASSFRGVATNEKLFF; DNA: TGTGCCAGTAGTTTCAGAGGGGTAGCAACTAATGAAAAACTGTTTTTT; size: -; J: TRBJ1-4; D: -; V: TRBV19
CDR3: CASSLPGSGGFTDTQYF; DNA: TGTGCCAGCAGCCTCCCCGGCTCGGGGGGCTTCACAGATACGCAGTATTTT; size: -; J: TRBJ2-3; D: -; V: TRBV7-8
CDR3: CASSFFGTSGYNEQFF; DNA: TGTGCCAGCAGTTTCTTCGGGACTAGCGGATACAATGAGCAGTTCTTC; size: -; J: TRBJ2-1; D: TRBD2; V: TRBV27
CDR3: CASSNWGAHEQYF; DNA: TGTGCCAGCAGTAACTGGGGGGCCCACGAGCAGTACTTC; size: -; J: TRBJ2-7; D: -; V: TRBV7-9
CDR3: CASSLEDTQYF; DNA: TGTGCCAGCAGCTTGGAAGATACGCAGTATTTT; size: -; J: TRBJ2-3; D: -; V: TRBV7-9
CDR3: CASSIRSTGPFGYEQYF; DNA: TGTGCCAGTAGTATAAGGTCAACGGGCCCCTTCGGCTACGAGCAGTACTTC; size: -; J: TRBJ2-7; D: -; V: TRBV19
CDR3: CASSLGGQREDTQYF; DNA: TGCGCCAGCAGCTTAGGGGGGCAGAGGGAAGATACGCAGTATTTT; size: -; J: TRBJ2-3; D: -; V: TRBV5-1
CDR3: CASSPTSGRTDTQYF; DNA: TGTGCCAGCTCACCGACTAGCGGACGCACAGATACGCAGTATTTT; size: -; J: TRBJ2-3; D: TRBD2; V: TRBV18
CDR3: CASSVAGDGTQYF; DNA: TGTGCCAGCAGCGTAGCTGGGGACGGGACCCAGTACTTC; size: -; J: TRBJ2-5; D: -; V: TRBV9
CDR3: CASSLLQGTYGYTF; DNA: TGCGCCAGCAGCTTGTTGCAGGGGACCTATGGCTACACCTTC; size: -; J: TRBJ1-2; D: -; V: TRBV5-1
CDR3: CASRSGGDHYNSPLHF; DNA: TGTGCCAGCAGATCCGGAGGGGATCACTATAATTCACCCCTCCACTTT; size: -; J: TRBJ1-6; D: -; V: TRBV28
CDR3: CASSVGLGMLGTDTQYF; DNA: TGTGCCAGCAGCGTGGGCCTGGGGATGTTAGGAACAGATACGCAGTATTTT; size: -; J: TRBJ2-3; D: -; V: TRBV11-2
CDR3: CASSFGAGNTGELFF; DNA: TGTGCCAGCAGCTTCGGGGCAGGGAACACCGGGGAGCTGTTTTTT; size: -; J: TRBJ2-2; D: -; V: TRBV11-1
CDR3: CASSQAGGAYEQYF; DNA: TGTGCCAGCAGCCAAGCGGGAGGGGCCTACGAGCAGTACTTC; size: -; J: TRBJ2-7; D: TRBD2; V: TRBV9
CDR3: CASIRGGGGLETQYF; DNA: TGTGCCAGCATCAGGGGTGGAGGGGGATTGGAGACCCAGTACTTC; size: -; J: TRBJ2-5; D: -; V: TRBV6-5
CDR3: CASSLTSGSGNEQFF; DNA: TGTGCCAGCAGCCTTACTAGCGGGAGCGGCAATGAGCAGTTCTTC; size: -; J: TRBJ2-1; D: TRBD2; V: TRBV9
CDR3: CASRVQGRSTGETQYF; DNA: TGCGCCAGCAGGGTACAGGGGCGATCTACAGGGGAGACCCAGTACTTC; size: once; J: TRBJ2-5; D: TRBD1; V: TRBV5-1
CDR3: CASSLWGGETQYF; DNA: TGTGCCAGCAGCTTATGGGGCGGTGAGACCCAGTACTTC; size: -; J: TRBJ2-5; D: -; V: TRBV7-2
CDR3: CASSLPGTGGTDTQYF; DNA: TGTGCCAGCAGCTTGCCCGGGACAGGAGGAACAGATACGCAGTATTTT; size: -; J: TRBJ2-3; D: TRBD1; V: TRBV7-9
CDR3: CATSRAPGQAPPSSYNEQFF; DNA: TGTGCCACCAGCAGAGCGCCGGGACAGGCCCCTCCAAGCTCCTACAATGAGCAGTTCTTC; size: -; J: TRBJ2-1; D: TRBD1; V: TRBV15
CDR3: CASSITSNQPQHF; DNA: TGTGCCAGCAGCATAACTAGCAATCAGCCCCAGCATTTT; size: -; J: TRBJ1-5; D: -; V: TRBV7-3
CDR3: CASSGGRQYF; DNA: TGTGCCAGCAGTGGGGGTCGACAGTACTTC; size: -; J: TRBJ2-7; D: -; V: TRBV25-1
CDR3: CASSYDGGRTEKLFF; DNA: TGTGCCAGCAGTTACGACGGGGGGCGGACTGAAAAACTGTTTTTT; size: -; J: TRBJ1-4; D: -; V: TRBV6-5
CDR3: CASFDSALRPQHF; DNA: TGTGCCAGTTTTGACAGTGCTCTGAGGCCCCAGCATTTT; size: -; J: TRBJ1-5; D: -; V: TRBV6-5
CDR3: CASKGTDYNEQFF; DNA: TGTGCCAGCAAAGGCACAGACTACAATGAGCAGTTCTTC; size: -; J: TRBJ2-1; D: -; V: TRBV9
CDR3: CASSSYKTGGTETQYF; DNA: TGTGCCAGCAGCTCCTATAAAACAGGGGGCACTGAGACCCAGTACTTC; size: -; J: TRBJ2-5; D: TRBD1; V: TRBV5-4
CDR3: CASSQIGRSYEQYF; DNA: TGTGCCAGCAGCCAGATAGGACGTTCCTACGAGCAGTACTTC; size: -; J: TRBJ2-7; D: -; V: TRBV14
CDR3: CASSLRGAIISYGYTF; DNA: TGTGCCAGCAGCTTAAGGGGGGCGATTATAAGCTATGGCTACACCTTC; size: once; J: TRBJ1-2; D: -; V: TRBV7-2
CDR3: CASSANIVSYNSPLHF; DNA: TGTGCCAGCAGTGCCAACATCGTCTCCTATAATTCACCCCTCCACTTT; size: -; J: TRBJ1-6; D: -; V: TRBV25-1
CDR3: CASSLKIRESYNEQFF; DNA: TGTGCCAGCAGCTTAAAGATACGGGAGAGCTACAATGAGCAGTTCTTC; size: -; J: TRBJ2-1; D: -; V: TRBV11-2
CDR3: CASSVAGHRGTQYF; DNA: TGTGCCAGCAGCGTAGCGGGACACAGGGGTACGCAGTATTTT; size: -; J: TRBJ2-3; D: TRBD1; V: TRBV9
CDR3: CASSRDTLPEKLFF; DNA: TGTGCCAGCAGTCGCGACACGTTGCCTGAAAAACTGTTTTTT; size: -; J: TRBJ1-4; D: -; V: TRBV28
CDR3: CASSLRGSTTDTQYF; DNA: TGTGCCAGCAGTTTACGAGGTAGCACCACAGATACGCAGTATTTT; size: -; J: TRBJ2-3; D: -; V: TRBV27
CDR3: CASSLAGRSPDTQYF; DNA: TGTGCCAGCAGCTTAGCCGGGAGGAGTCCAGATACGCAGTATTTT; size: -; J: TRBJ2-3; D: TRBD2; V: TRBV7-9
CDR3: CASPTEHSYEQYF; DNA: TGTGCCAGCCCGACCGAACACTCCTACGAGCAGTACTTC; size: -; J: TRBJ2-7; D: -; V: TRBV27
CDR3: CASTFMDYPYEQYF; DNA: TGTGCCAGCACCTTCATGGACTATCCCTACGAGCAGTACTTC; size: -; J: TRBJ2-7; D: -; V: TRBV28